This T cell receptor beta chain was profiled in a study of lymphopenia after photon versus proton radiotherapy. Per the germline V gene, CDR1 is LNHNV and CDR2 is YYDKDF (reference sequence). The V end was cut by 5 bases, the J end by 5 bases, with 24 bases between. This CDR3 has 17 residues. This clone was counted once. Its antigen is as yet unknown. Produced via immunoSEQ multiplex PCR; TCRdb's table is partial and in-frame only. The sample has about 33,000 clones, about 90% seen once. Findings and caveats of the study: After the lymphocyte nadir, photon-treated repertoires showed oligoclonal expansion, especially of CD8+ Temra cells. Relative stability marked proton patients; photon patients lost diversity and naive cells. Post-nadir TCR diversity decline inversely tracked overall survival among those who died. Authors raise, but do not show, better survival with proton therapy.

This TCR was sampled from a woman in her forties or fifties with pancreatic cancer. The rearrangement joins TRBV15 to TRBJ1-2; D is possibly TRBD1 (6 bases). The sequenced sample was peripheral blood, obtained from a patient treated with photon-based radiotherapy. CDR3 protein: CATSGPQARQAYYGYTF. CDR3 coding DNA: TGTGCCACCAGCGGCCCTCAAGCCCGACAGGCCTATTATGGCTACACCTTC.